The next 15 T cell receptor beta chains were all read from a single sample in a study of shared clonotypes between healthy human individuals. Here immunoSEQ multiplex PCR was the method, and the copy in TCRdb shows in-frame clones only, minus some. This table has around 350,000 clones, roughly 70% appearing once. Input material: memory CD4+ T cells sorted from blood. Specified subset: CD45RA-negative fraction. Receptor source: a young man in good health.

This clone appeared once. The rearrangement joins TRBV19 to TRBJ1-1, with no clear D. CDR1 is LNHDA and CDR2 is SQIVND in the germline V gene (reference sequence). The V end was cut by 3 bases, the J end by 3 bases, with 11 bases between. The CDR3 consists of 14 residues. The CDR3 region is CASSILRRDTEAFF. The CDR3, as DNA: TGTGCCAGTAGTATCCTACGTAGGGACACTGAAGCTTTCTTT. Combining the CDR3 with reference TRBV19 and TRBJ1-1 gives the whole variable domain DGGITQSPKYLFRKEGQNVTLSCEQNLNHDAMYWYRQDPGQGLRLIYYSQIVNDFQKGDIAEGYSVSREKKESFPLTVTSAQKNPTAFYLCASSILRRDTEAFFGQGTRLTVV.

This chain links TRBV13 with TRBJ1-1; weak D call: TRBD1 (5 bases). Trimming cost V 5 bases and J 4 bases, with 14 bases left between them. The CDR3 spans 14 residues. CDR1 is PRHDT, CDR2 FYEKMQ, per germline (reference sequence). The CDR3 nucleotides are TGTGCCAGCAGCCCGCTTGGGGGAGCCACTGAAGCTTTCTTT. Translation: CASSPLGGATEAFF.

This clone was counted once. The chain employs TRBV28 and TRBJ2-1, with 8 bases lining up with TRBD2. With V trimmed by 5 bases and J by 7 bases, 7 bases remained unmatched. The germline V gene encodes CDR1 MDHEN and CDR2 SYDVKM. This CDR3 spans 14 amino acids. DNA of the CDR3: TGTGCCAGCAGTCCCGGGGGGGCGCTTAATGAGCAGTTCTTC. Residues: CASSPGGALNEQFF.

The rearrangement joins TRBV5-5 to TRBJ2-7; 14 bases match TRBD2. V lost 0 bases and J lost 4; bases outside the gene matches: 3. This CDR3 has 16 residues. The V gene's germline CDR1 is SGHKS and CDR2 YYEKEE (reference sequence). The CDR3 spells CASSLGRTSGGYEQYF. The CDR3 region has the DNA TGTGCCAGCAGCTTGGGGAGGACTAGCGGGGGGTACGAGCAGTACTTC.

This clone was observed once. The V and J genes are TRBV28 and TRBJ2-3; either TRBD1 or TRBD2 may supply D (6 bases each). CDR1 is MDHEN, CDR2 SYDVKM, per germline. V lost 8 bases and J 1 base, leaving 16 bases between the germline ends. The CDR3 is 15 residues long. CDR3 loop: CASFTGGTRTDTQYF. The CDR3 DNA is TGTGCCAGCTTTACAGGCGGGACACGCACAGATACGCAGTATTTT.

The chain joins TRBV5-1 to TRBJ2-7; 12 bases line up with TRBD1. CDR3 length: 14 amino acids. Germline V gene data show CDR1 as SGHRS and CDR2 as YFSETQ. V was pared by 4 bases and J by 7 bases, with 6 bases of the junction left unmatched. The CDR3 nucleotides read TGCGCCAGCAGCGCCGGGACAGGGGGCTTGGAGCAGTACTTC. Protein product: CASSAGTGGLEQYF.

The count of this clone is one. V usage is TRBV18 and J usage is TRBJ1-2, with D perhaps TRBD1 (5 bases). The CDR3 extends over 13 amino acids. V lost 4 bases to trimming and J lost 4 bases, with 10 bases between them. Looked up from germline, CDR1 is KGHSH and CDR2 is LQKENI. The CDR3: CASSLDSIYGYTF. CDR3 DNA sequence: TGTGCCAGCTCACTAGACAGTATCTATGGCTACACCTTC.

This clone was seen repeatedly, ten times or more. This rearrangement joins TRBV5-8 to TRBJ2-7; weak D call: TRBD2 (5 bases). The CDR3 length is 15 residues. With 6 bases removed from V and 3 bases from J, the gap between germline ends came to 19 bases. CDR1 SGHTS and CDR2 YDEGEE come from the germline V gene. The CDR3 DNA follows: TGTGCCAGCATCAGGAACCCCCAGGCGGGCTACGAGCAGTACTTC. Translated, it gives CASIRNPQAGYEQYF.

This chain joins TRBV4-1 and TRBJ1-1; D perhaps matches TRBD1 (5 bases). This CDR3 comprises 17 residues. Germline CDR1 MGHRA, CDR2 YSYEKL. V lost 1 base and J lost 1, with 16 bases in between. The CDR3 region is CASSQGRGDLANTEAFF. In DNA form, the CDR3 reads TGCGCCAGCAGCCAAGGGCGGGGGGACTTGGCGAACACTGAAGCTTTCTTT.

For the CDR3, the DNA is TGTGCCAGCAGCTTGGCCGGACAGGGGACTAGCGGGGCCTACGAGCAGTACTTC. It yields the protein CASSLAGQGTSGAYEQYF. The rearrangement links TRBV5-5 to TRBJ2-7, with 13 bases aligning to TRBD2. The CDR3 runs 18 residues. CDR1 is SGHKS and CDR2 is YYEKEE in the germline V gene (reference sequence). The V gene end was trimmed by 0 bases and the J gene end by 2 bases; junction bases not matched to a gene: 8.

This clone was detected a few times. Other DNA sequences in this specimen translate into the identical CDR3. The J gene is TRBJ2-7, the V gene TRBV10-1; 9 nucleotides agree with TRBD1. The trim removed 3 bases at V and 4 bases at J, leaving 7 bases unmatched. The germline CDR1 and CDR2 sequences are WNHNN and SYGVQD (reference sequence). This CDR3 spans 15 amino acids. The CDR3 loop reads CASSESGDRAYEQYF. CDR3 nucleotide sequence: TGCGCCAGCAGTGAATCGGGGGACAGGGCTTACGAGCAGTACTTC.

The chain is built from TRBV14 and TRBJ1-4, with D unresolved. Deletions cut 1 base from V and 3 bases from J, with 6 bases between. CDR1 and CDR2 (germline): SGHDN, FVKESK. The CDR3 has 14 residues. The CDR3 sequence: CASSQGLPNEKLFF. CDR3 DNA sequence: TGTGCCAGCAGCCAAGGGCTACCTAATGAAAAACTGTTTTTT.

J is TRBJ2-5 and V is TRBV20-1, with D uncertain. Germline CDR1 is DFQATT and CDR2 is SNEGSKA (reference sequence). This CDR3 spans 11 amino acids. V was cut by 6 bases and J by 5 bases, with 10 bases left in between. The CDR3 is CSADAFETQYF. CDR3 nucleotide sequence: TGCAGTGCAGACGCATTTGAGACCCAGTACTTC.

V gene TRBV11-3 combines with J gene TRBJ1-1; D gene uncertain. From germline, CDR1 is SGHNT and CDR2 YENEEA. The V gene lost 5 bases and the J gene lost 3 bases, with 13 bases spanning the gap. The CDR3 runs 14 residues. CDR3 coding DNA: TGTGCCAGCAGCCCCCCAGTCCGGGACACTGAAGCTTTCTTT. The encoded protein is CASSPPVRDTEAFF.

The chain combines TRBV9 with TRBJ2-1; D might be TRBD2 (6 bases). CDR3 length: 17 residues. Trimming removed 2 bases from V and 4 bases from J, with 19 bases in between. Per germline, CDR1 SGDLS and CDR2 YYNGEE. The CDR3 nucleotides read TGTGCCAGCAGCGTCGGGGACTCGACTTTATTTTACAATGAGCAGTTCTTC. Protein sequence: CASSVGDSTLFYNEQFF.